The sequence of this TCR beta chain was determined in a study of cytomegalovirus exposure and HLA in healthy donors. Trimming removed 0 bases from V and 8 bases from J, with 20 bases in between. CDR3 length: 17 amino acids. Germline V CDR1 and CDR2: SGHRS, YFSETQ. Both 60 Vbeta primers and 13 Jbeta primers went into the PCR. Repertoires were generated with immunoSEQ multiplex PCR, while TCRdb's copy carries only in-frame clones and drops some. Found here are approximately 27,000 clones, 60% to 80% of them singletons; the top ten hold approximately 43%. This chain connects TRBV5-1 to TRBJ1-4; tentative D call: TRBD1 (6 bases). The sample comprised PBMCs. This receptor was identified in a male donor in good health and CMV-seropositive. CDR3 residues: CASSLGINTGTGEKLFF. The DNA for the CDR3 is TGCGCCAGCAGCTTGGGGATAAACACAGGGACGGGAGAAAAACTGTTTTTT.